Below are 31 T cell receptor beta chains sequenced from a single sample in a study of T cell repertoires in cytomegalovirus infection. Each CDR3 protein is one row after TCRdb ran MiXCR on the reads. This sample carries 380,000 or so distinct CDR3 sequences, roughly 36% of them seen once, and the ten largest clones take less than 15%. These receptors have no known antigen. The input for sequencing was cultured PBMCs, taken from culture after CMV antigen stimulation. The receptor set was obtained from a human donor in good health (CMV status not recorded). Some clones in this sample may be carry-over from other donors' samples.

This chain links TRBV7-8 with TRBJ2-7, with 9 positions matching TRBD2. Per the germline V gene, CDR1 is SGHVS and CDR2 is FQNEAQ. V lost 2 bases to trimming and J lost 12 bases; unmatched junction nucleotides: 11. The CDR3 sequence is 14 residues long. This CDR3 is CASSLRPSGDTRYF. For the CDR3, the DNA is TGTGCCAGCAGCTTACGTCCTAGCGGGGATACCCGGTACTTC.

The V gene is TRBV28, the J gene TRBJ2-7; perhaps TRBD2 as D (6 bases). V was shortened by 6 bases and J by 3 bases, with 12 bases between the two germline ends. Germline V lookup: CDR1 MDHEN, CDR2 SYDVKM. The CDR3 length is 13 residues. In DNA, the CDR3 is TGTGCCAGCAGCCGGCAGGAGGGCTACGAGCAGTACGTC. It encodes CASSRQEGYEQYV.

This clonotype was observed a handful of times. V is TRBV27 and J is TRBJ2-1, with a weak D call TRBD2 (6 bases). CDR3 length equals 13 residues. Germline V gene sequence: CDR1 MNHEY, CDR2 SMNVEV (reference sequence). Between the trimmed V and J ends, which lost 2 bases and 6 bases, there was a span of 8 bases. The CDR3 coding sequence is TGTGCCAGCAGTTTACAACTAGCCAATGAGCAGTTCTTC. Amino acid sequence: CASSLQLANEQFF.

This clonotype showed up just a few times. The rearrangement uses TRBV11-3 and TRBJ2-6, with 7 bases aligning to TRBD1. With 4 bases clipped from V and 1 base from J, the junction kept 13 bases outside the gene matches. Per the germline V gene, CDR1 is SGHNT and CDR2 is YENEEA. This CDR3 has 19 residues. CDR3 bases: TGTGCCAGCAGCTCGCGACAGGGATTAGGGTCATCTGGGGCCAACGTCCTGACTTTC. Protein sequence: CASSSRQGLGSSGANVLTF.

A few counts support this clonotype. V is TRBV6-5 and J is TRBJ2-7; D is perhaps TRBD1 or TRBD2 (5 bases each). CDR1 and CDR2 (germline): MNHEY, SVGAGI. The CDR3 is 15 residues long. Trimming removed 0 bases at V and 1 base at J, with 10 bases between. CDR3 loop: CASSYSRGRSYEQYF. In DNA form, the CDR3 reads TGTGCCAGCAGTTACTCGAGGGGTAGGTCCTACGAGCAGTACTTC.

CDR3 in amino acids: CASRGTASYGYTF. For the CDR3, the DNA is TGTGCCAGCAGAGGGACAGCTTCCTATGGCTACACCTTC. The chain uses TRBV6-2 or TRBV6-3 and TRBJ1-2; 7 positions match TRBD1. The junction had 5 bases not matched to a gene; V was cut back by 6 bases and J by 4 bases. Germline loops: CDR1 MNHEY, CDR2 SVGEGT. The CDR3 has 13 residues.

This clonotype was found a few times. This chain connects TRBV6-1 to TRBJ2-1; 13 bases map to TRBD2. With V trimmed by 5 bases and J by 4 bases, 5 bases remained unmatched. The CDR3 covers 16 residues. CDR1 and CDR2 from the germline V gene are MNHNS and SASEGT. The CDR3, as DNA: TGTGCCAGCAGTTCGGGACTAGCGGGACATTACAATGAGCAGTTCTTC. Translated, it gives CASSSGLAGHYNEQFF.

This clonotype was detected a few times. The gene calls are TRBV7-2 and TRBJ2-5, with D hard to call. Between the trimmed V and J ends, which lost 4 bases and 2 bases, there was a span of 8 bases. CDR3 length: 13 residues. The germline gives CDR1 SGHTA, CDR2 FQGNSA. The CDR3 sequence: CASSSLIQETQYF. The DNA of the CDR3 is TGTGCCAGCAGCTCGCTGATACAAGAGACCCAGTACTTC.

The V and J genes are TRBV10-3 and TRBJ1-5; tentative D call: TRBD1 (5 bases). This CDR3 region has 14 residues. The germline V gene encodes CDR1 ENHRY and CDR2 SYGVKD. Trimming cost V 10 bases and J 3 bases, with 16 bases left between them. The CDR3 loop is CATREEGINQPQHF. The CDR3 bases are TGTGCCACTAGAGAGGAGGGGATCAATCAGCCCCAGCATTTT.

The chain recombines TRBV18 with TRBJ1-1; D is unclear. CDR1 and CDR2 from the germline V gene are KGHSH and LQKENI. V dropped 5 bases and J dropped 1 base, with 8 bases sitting between them. The CDR3 is 13 residues long. CDR3 region: CASSADANTEAFF. CDR3 bases: TGTGCCAGCTCAGCGGACGCGAACACTGAAGCTTTCTTT.

The genes are TRBV27 and TRBJ2-3; D tentatively fits TRBD1 or TRBD2 (5 bases each). Germline V gene sequence: CDR1 MNHEY, CDR2 SMNVEV (reference sequence). Trimming left V 3 bases short and J 8 bases short, with 21 bases between. The CDR3 sequence is 16 residues long. CDR3 protein: CASSFLPGRGFGTQYF. DNA of the CDR3: TGTGCCAGCAGTTTTTTACCGGGACGGGGCTTTGGTACGCAGTATTTT.

The rearrangement links TRBV9 to TRBJ1-1, with D perhaps matching TRBD1 (5 bases). The germline CDR1 and CDR2 sequences are SGDLS and YYNGEE. The CDR3 runs 16 residues. The V and J ends lost 4 bases and 4 bases respectively, with 20 bases between them. The CDR3 reads CASSPHGGVRGTEAFF. Here the CDR3 DNA reads TGTGCCAGCAGCCCTCATGGGGGGGTGAGGGGCACTGAAGCTTTCTTT. Full variable domain (missing parts from reference TRBV9 and TRBJ1-1): DSGVTQTPKHLITATGQRVTLRCSPRSGDLSVYWYQQSLDQGLQFLIQYYNGEERAKGNILERFSAQQFPDLHSELNLSSLELGDSALYFCASSPHGGVRGTEAFFGQGTRLTVV.

J is TRBJ1-6 and V is TRBV19; D uncertain. The germline V gene encodes CDR1 LNHDA and CDR2 SQIVND (reference sequence). Between the trimmed V and J ends, which lost 4 bases and 8 bases, there was a span of 12 bases. The CDR3 spans 14 residues. The CDR3 loop reads CASSTYDIYSPLHF. The DNA for the CDR3 is TGTGCCAGTAGTACCTATGACATCTATTCACCCCTCCACTTT.

V usage is TRBV6-1 and J usage is TRBJ2-7; the D is unclear. Trimming took 0 bases from V and 10 from J, leaving 1 base between them. The CDR3 runs to 9 residues. Germline CDR1 reads MNHNS; CDR2 reads SASEGT. The CDR3 nucleotides are TGTGCCAGCAGTGAAGCTCAGTACTTC. Amino acids: CASSEAQYF.

The CDR3 region is CASSPNEGGRARGQPQHF. The CDR3 bases are TGTGCCAGCAGCCCGAACGAGGGGGGCAGGGCGCGAGGGCAGCCCCAGCATTTT. The rearrangement joins TRBV7-2 to TRBJ1-5; perhaps TRBD1 as D (6 bases). The V end was cut by 5 bases, the J end by 7 bases, with 27 bases between. The CDR3 loop spans 18 amino acids. Germline assignment: CDR1 SGHTA and CDR2 FQGNSA.

The sample holds a few counts of this clonotype. The V and J genes are TRBV7-2 and TRBJ1-2, with TRBD1 as a possible D gene (6 bases). Germline V CDR1 and CDR2: SGHTA, FQGNSA. This CDR3 spans 12 amino acids. V was pared by 5 bases and J by 7 bases, with 11 bases between. The CDR3 region is CASSAQGRGYTF. CDR3 nucleotide sequence: TGTGCCAGCAGCGCGCAGGGGCGTGGCTACACCTTC.

V is TRBV20-1 and J is TRBJ2-1; 7 nucleotides line up with TRBD1. Trimming removed 0 bases from V and 5 bases from J; junction bases left unmatched: 10. Per germline, CDR1 DFQATT and CDR2 SNEGSKA (reference sequence). This CDR3 has 16 amino acids. In DNA form, the CDR3 reads TGCAGTGCTAGAGATTTGACGACAGGGAGCCACAATGAGCAGTTCTTC. It translates to CSARDLTTGSHNEQFF.

This clonotype was observed a handful of times. V and J are TRBV27 and TRBJ2-7, with D maybe TRBD2 (5 bases). With 2 bases removed from V and 3 bases from J, the gap between germline ends came to 11 bases. Germline V gene lookup returns CDR1 MNHEY and CDR2 SMNVEV (reference sequence). CDR3 length equals 14 residues. The CDR3 sequence is CASSLRGFDYEQYF. In DNA form, the CDR3 reads TGTGCCAGCAGTTTACGGGGATTCGACTACGAGCAGTACTTC.

The chain uses TRBV20-1 and TRBJ2-3, with 10 bases matching TRBD2. V shed 4 bases and J 7 bases; nucleotides not matched to a gene: 8. Germline CDR1 DFQATT, CDR2 SNEGSKA (reference sequence). This CDR3 has 14 amino acids. CDR3 nucleotide sequence: TGCAGTGCTATGCCGGGGACTAGCGAAAATACGCAGTATTTT. Its translation is CSAMPGTSENTQYF.

This clonotype was seen a few times. This chain uses TRBV7-2 with TRBJ2-7; TRBD2 matches 10 bases. The length of the CDR3 is 14 residues. J lost 6 bases, V lost 4 bases, and 6 bases had no gene match. Germline V CDR1 and CDR2: SGHTA, FQGNSA. The DNA for the CDR3 is TGTGCCAGCAGCTCCCGTCTAGCGGGAGCCGAGCAGTACTTC. It encodes CASSSRLAGAEQYF.

The chain recombines TRBV6-2 or TRBV6-3 with TRBJ2-7; TRBD2 aligns across 10 bases. Germline trimming cut 6 bases from V and 5 bases from J; bases unmatched to any gene: 7. The CDR3 consists of 14 residues. Looked up from germline, CDR1 is MNHEY and CDR2 is SVGEGT. Written as DNA, the CDR3 is TGTGCCAGCAGGTCAAGCGGGAGGGCCAACGAGCAGTACGTC. Amino acids: CASRSSGRANEQYV.

DNA for the CDR3: TGTGCCAGCAGTCCGGACAGGCCGGGGGAGCTGTTTTTT. Amino acid sequence: CASSPDRPGELFF. The chain combines TRBV27 with TRBJ2-2; 7 nucleotides line up with TRBD1. CDR1 is MNHEY and CDR2 is SMNVEV in the germline V gene (reference sequence). The V and J ends lost 5 bases and 8 bases, in that order; junction bases with no gene match: 5. This CDR3 contains 13 residues.

This chain joins TRBV28 and TRBJ1-4; the D gene is possibly TRBD1 (5 bases). Germline V gives CDR1 MDHEN, CDR2 SYDVKM. V lost 6 bases, J lost 12 bases, and 26 bases lay in between. This CDR3 is 16 amino acids long. The CDR3 sequence: CASRGGTIGHQGELFF. CDR3 coding DNA: TGTGCCAGCAGGGGAGGGACTATAGGGCATCAAGGGGAACTGTTTTTT.

V is TRBV5-1 and J is TRBJ2-6, with 10 positions matching TRBD1. This CDR3 contains 17 residues. Trimming took 4 bases from V and 0 from J; bases not matched to a gene: 4. CDR1 and CDR2 (germline): SGHRS, YFSETQ. CDR3 loop: CASSVGQGTSGANVLTF. CDR3 sequence (DNA): TGCGCCAGCAGCGTGGGACAGGGGACCTCTGGGGCCAACGTCCTGACTTTC.

In its sample, this clonotype was seen a few times. The rearrangement uses TRBV7-3 and TRBJ2-3, with D maybe TRBD1 (6 bases). CDR1 and CDR2 from the germline V gene are SGHTA and FQGTGA. V was shortened by 6 bases and J by 0 bases, with 10 bases between the two germline ends. The CDR3 has 14 amino acids. The CDR3 region is CASRWTASTDTQYF. CDR3 in DNA: TGTGCCAGCAGGTGGACAGCTAGCACAGATACGCAGTATTTT. Full variable domain (rest looked up from reference TRBV7-3 and TRBJ2-3): GAGVSQTPSNKVTEKGKYVELRCDPISGHTALYWYRQSLGQGPEFLIYFQGTGAADDSGLPNDRFFAVRPEGSVSTLKIQRTERGDSAVYLCASRWTASTDTQYFGPGTRLTVL.

This clonotype was observed at least ten times. V is TRBV7-2 and J is TRBJ2-7; the match to TRBD2 covers 7 bases. Germline V gene lookup returns CDR1 SGHTA and CDR2 FQGNSA. There are 13 residues in the CDR3. The V segment lost 1 base and the J segment 4 bases; nucleotides outside the gene matches: 1. CDR3 region: CASSLGGRYEQYV. The CDR3 nucleotides read TGTGCCAGCAGCTTAGGCGGGAGATACGAGCAGTACGTC.

The rearrangement uses TRBV10-3 and TRBJ2-7; 9 bases map to TRBD2. The length of the CDR3 is 13 residues. With 4 bases clipped from V and 4 bases from J, the junction kept 2 bases outside the gene matches. CDR1 is ENHRY and CDR2 is SYGVKD in the germline V gene. CDR3 in DNA: TGTGCCATCAGTGGGACTAGCGTTTACGAGCAGTACTTC. Residues: CAISGTSVYEQYF.

The chain has TRBV7-2 and TRBJ2-1; TRBD2 matches at 7 bases. Trimming removed 5 bases from V and 5 bases from J; junction bases left unmatched: 12. Germline lookup yields CDR1 SGHTA and CDR2 FQGNSA. This CDR3 contains 16 residues. CDR3 protein: CASSPSIGRRDNEQFF. In DNA, the CDR3 is TGTGCCAGCAGCCCCTCTATCGGGAGGAGGGACAATGAGCAGTTCTTC. Complete variable domain (other parts from reference TRBV7-2 and TRBJ2-1): GAGVSQSPSNKVTEKGKDVELRCDPISGHTALYWYRQSLGQGLEFLIYFQGNSAPDKSGLPSDRFSAERTGGSVSTLTIQRTQQEDSAVYLCASSPSIGRRDNEQFFGPGTRLTVL.

This clonotype was counted many times. The chain joins TRBV7-2 to TRBJ1-5; no clear D. Trimming stripped 1 base from V and 4 bases from J, with 8 bases between. Per germline, CDR1 SGHTA and CDR2 FQGNSA. The CDR3 loop spans 14 amino acids. CDR3 loop: CASSLGNRNQPQHF. DNA for the CDR3: TGTGCCAGCAGCTTAGGGAATCGTAATCAGCCCCAGCATTTT.

The chain has TRBV25-1 and TRBJ2-7, with 11 positions matching TRBD2. CDR3 length equals 18 residues. The V and J ends lost 4 bases and 9 bases, in that order; junction bases with no gene match: 20. Germline CDR1 MGHDK, CDR2 SYGVNS. CDR3 nucleotide sequence: TGTGCCAGCAGTGGACTAGCGGGATACCCTCTGCTGGATCTTGGGCAGTACGTC. Its translation: CASSGLAGYPLLDLGQYV.

The chain links TRBV7-8 to TRBJ1-1, with D unclear. Trimming removed 7 bases from V and 3 bases from J, with 15 bases in between. This CDR3 is built from 14 residues. The germline V gene encodes CDR1 SGHVS and CDR2 FQNEAQ. CDR3 loop: CASKGTRADTEAFF. The CDR3 nucleotides are TGTGCCAGCAAGGGCACAAGGGCGGACACTGAAGCTTTCTTT.